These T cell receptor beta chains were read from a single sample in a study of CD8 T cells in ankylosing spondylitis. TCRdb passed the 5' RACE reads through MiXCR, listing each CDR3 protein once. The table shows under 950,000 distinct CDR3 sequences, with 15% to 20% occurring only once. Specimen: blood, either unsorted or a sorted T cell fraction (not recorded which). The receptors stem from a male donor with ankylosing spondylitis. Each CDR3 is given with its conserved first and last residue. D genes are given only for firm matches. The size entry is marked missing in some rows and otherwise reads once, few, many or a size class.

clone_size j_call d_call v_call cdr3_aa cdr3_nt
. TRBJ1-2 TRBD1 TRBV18 CASSPGGTGPNYGYTF TGTGCCAGCTCACCAGGAGGGACAGGACCTAACTATGGCTACACCTTC
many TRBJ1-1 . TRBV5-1 CASSLGEYTEAFF TGCGCCAGCAGCTTGGGGGAGTACACTGAAGCTTTCTTT
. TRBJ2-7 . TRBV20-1 CSATDQPTDEQYF TGCAGTGCTACCGACCAACCGACAGACGAGCAGTACTTC
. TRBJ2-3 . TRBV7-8 CASSLVGGGGDTQYF TGTGCCAGCAGCTTAGTGGGGGGAGGAGGAGATACGCAGTATTTT
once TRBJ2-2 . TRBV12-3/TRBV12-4 CASSGMIAELTGELFF TGTGCCAGCAGTGGAATGATAGCGGAACTCACCGGGGAGCTGTTTTTT
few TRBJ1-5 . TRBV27 CASSIGGRNQPQHF TGTGCCAGCAGCATAGGGGGGCGCAATCAGCCCCAGCATTTT
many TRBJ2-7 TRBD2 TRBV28 CASSGTSGSYEQYF TGTGCCAGCAGCGGGACTAGCGGCTCCTACGAGCAGTACTTC
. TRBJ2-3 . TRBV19 CASSSRGSGGTDTQYF TGTGCCAGTAGCTCCAGGGGTAGCGGAGGCACAGATACGCAGTATTTT
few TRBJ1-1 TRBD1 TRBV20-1 CSAPRAPGQENMNTEAFF TGCAGTGCACCGAGGGCACCCGGACAGGAGAACATGAACACTGAAGCTTTCTTT
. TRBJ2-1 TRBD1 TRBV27 CASGQGNDNEQFF TGTGCCAGTGGACAGGGGAATGACAATGAGCAGTTCTTC
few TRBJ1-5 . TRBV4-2 CASSQDPVGAGQPQHF TGTGCCAGCAGCCAAGATCCTGTAGGAGCTGGTCAGCCCCAGCATTTT
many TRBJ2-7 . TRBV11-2 CASSLDWVRQRNYEQYF TGTGCCAGCAGCTTAGATTGGGTTCGACAGAGAAACTACGAGCAGTACTTC
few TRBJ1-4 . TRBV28 CASSGSLEKLFF TGTGCCAGCAGCGGTTCACTTGAAAAACTGTTTTTT
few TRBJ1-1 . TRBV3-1 CASSHRNTEAFF TGTGCCAGCAGCCACAGGAACACTGAAGCTTTCTTT
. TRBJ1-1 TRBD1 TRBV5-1 CASSPGQGFDTEAFF TGCGCCAGCAGCCCGGGACAGGGGTTTGACACTGAAGCTTTCTTT
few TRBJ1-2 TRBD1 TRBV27 CASSAGTGLYGYTF TGTGCCAGCTCCGCCGGGACAGGGTTGTACGGCTACACCTTC
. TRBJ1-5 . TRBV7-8 CASSLDISNQPQHF TGTGCCAGCAGCTTAGATATTAGCAATCAGCCCCAGCATTTT
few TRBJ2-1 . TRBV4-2 CASSQDLGYRSNEQFF TGTGCCAGCAGCCAAGATCTTGGGTATAGAAGCAATGAGCAGTTCTTC
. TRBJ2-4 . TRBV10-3 CAISEAGGVKNIQYF TGTGCCATCAGTGAAGCCGGAGGGGTCAAAAACATTCAGTACTTC
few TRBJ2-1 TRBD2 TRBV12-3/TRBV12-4 CASSRLASGEQFF TGTGCCAGCAGCAGACTAGCGAGTGGTGAGCAGTTCTTC
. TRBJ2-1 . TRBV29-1 CSVVSDSYNEQFF TGCAGCGTTGTTTCGGACAGTTACAATGAGCAGTTCTTC
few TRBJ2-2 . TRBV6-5 CASSYSGTQGELFF TGTGCCAGCAGTTACTCGGGGACGCAAGGGGAGCTGTTTTTT
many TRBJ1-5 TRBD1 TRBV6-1 CASSRTGLNQPQHF TGTGCCAGCAGCAGGACAGGGCTCAATCAGCCCCAGCATTTT
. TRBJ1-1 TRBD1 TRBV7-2 CASSSRTGYTEAFF TGTGCCAGCAGCTCAAGGACAGGGTACACTGAAGCTTTCTTT
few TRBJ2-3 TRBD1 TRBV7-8 CASSLVQGQGIPDTQYF TGTGCCAGCAGCTTAGTTCAGGGACAGGGAATCCCAGATACGCAGTATTTT
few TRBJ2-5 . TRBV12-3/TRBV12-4 CASSSPGLEETQYF TGTGCCAGCAGTTCGCCGGGACTTGAAGAGACCCAGTACTTC
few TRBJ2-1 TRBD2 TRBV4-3 CASSQESTSGMSDEQFF TGCGCCAGCAGCCAAGAATCGACTAGCGGGATGAGCGATGAGCAGTTCTTC
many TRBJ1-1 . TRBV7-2 CASSNYKGTEAFF TGTGCCAGCAGCAACTACAAGGGGACTGAAGCTTTCTTT
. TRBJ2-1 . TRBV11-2 CASSTDANPGDEQFF TGTGCCAGCAGCACGGACGCAAACCCAGGCGATGAGCAGTTCTTC
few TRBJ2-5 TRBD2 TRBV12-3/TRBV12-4 CASMVVGGKETQYF TGTGCCAGCATGGTGGTGGGGGGGAAAGAGACCCAGTACTTC
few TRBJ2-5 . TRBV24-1 CATSDAWPPEETQYF TGTGCCACCAGTGATGCTTGGCCCCCCGAGGAGACCCAGTACTTC